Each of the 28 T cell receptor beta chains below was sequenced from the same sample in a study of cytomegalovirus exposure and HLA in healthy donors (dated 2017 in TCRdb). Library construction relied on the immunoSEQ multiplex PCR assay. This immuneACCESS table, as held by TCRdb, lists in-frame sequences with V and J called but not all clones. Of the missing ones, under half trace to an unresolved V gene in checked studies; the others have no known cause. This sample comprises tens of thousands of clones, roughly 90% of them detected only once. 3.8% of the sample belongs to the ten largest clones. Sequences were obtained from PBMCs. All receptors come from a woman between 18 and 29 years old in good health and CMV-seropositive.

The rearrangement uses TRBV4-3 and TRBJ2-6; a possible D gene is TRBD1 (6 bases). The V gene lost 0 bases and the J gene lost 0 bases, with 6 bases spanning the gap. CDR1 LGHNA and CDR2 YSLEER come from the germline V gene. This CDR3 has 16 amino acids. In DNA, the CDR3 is TGCGCCAGCAGCCAAGAACAGGGCTCTGGGGCCAACGTCCTGACTTTC. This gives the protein CASSQEQGSGANVLTF.

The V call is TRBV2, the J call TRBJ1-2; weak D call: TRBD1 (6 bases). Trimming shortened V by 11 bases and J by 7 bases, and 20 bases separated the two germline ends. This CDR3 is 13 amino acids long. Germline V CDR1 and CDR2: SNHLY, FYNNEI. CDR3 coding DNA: TGTGCCGGGAGGGGACACCCTTTGATTGGCTACACCTTC. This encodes CAGRGHPLIGYTF.

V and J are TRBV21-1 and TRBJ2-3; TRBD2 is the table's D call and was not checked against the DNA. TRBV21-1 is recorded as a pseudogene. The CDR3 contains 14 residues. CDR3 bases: TGTGCCAGCAGCAAAAAGACTAGATCAGATACGCAGTATTTT. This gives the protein CASSKKTRSDTQYF.

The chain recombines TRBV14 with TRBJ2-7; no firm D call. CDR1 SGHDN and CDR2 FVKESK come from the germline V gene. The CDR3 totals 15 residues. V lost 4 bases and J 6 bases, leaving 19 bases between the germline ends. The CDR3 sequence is CASSLTYTHLSEQYF. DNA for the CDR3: TGTGCCAGCAGCCTTACCTATACCCATCTCTCCGAGCAGTACTTC.

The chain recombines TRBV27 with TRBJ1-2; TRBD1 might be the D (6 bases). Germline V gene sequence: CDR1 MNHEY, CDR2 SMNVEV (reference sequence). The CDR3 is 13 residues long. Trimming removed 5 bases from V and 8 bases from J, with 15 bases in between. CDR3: CASSTTGSRGYTF. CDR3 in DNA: TGTGCCAGCAGTACGACAGGTTCCAGAGGCTACACCTTC.

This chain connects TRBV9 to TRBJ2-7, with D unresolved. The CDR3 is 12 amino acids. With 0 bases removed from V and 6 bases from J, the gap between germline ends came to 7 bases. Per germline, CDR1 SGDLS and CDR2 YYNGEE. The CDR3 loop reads CASSVGGSEQYF. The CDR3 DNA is TGTGCCAGCAGCGTAGGAGGTTCCGAGCAGTACTTC.

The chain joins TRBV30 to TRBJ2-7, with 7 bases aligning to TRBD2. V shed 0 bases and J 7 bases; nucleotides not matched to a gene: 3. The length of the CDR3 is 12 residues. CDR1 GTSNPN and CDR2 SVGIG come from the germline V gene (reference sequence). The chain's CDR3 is CAWSVHGGEQYF. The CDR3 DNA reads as TGTGCCTGGAGTGTACACGGGGGGGAGCAGTACTTC.

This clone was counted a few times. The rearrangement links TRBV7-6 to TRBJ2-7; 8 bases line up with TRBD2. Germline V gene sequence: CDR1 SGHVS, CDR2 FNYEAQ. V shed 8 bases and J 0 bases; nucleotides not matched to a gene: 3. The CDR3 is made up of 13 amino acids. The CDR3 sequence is CASAAGASYEQYF. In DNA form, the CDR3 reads TGTGCCAGCGCAGCGGGGGCCTCCTACGAGCAGTACTTC. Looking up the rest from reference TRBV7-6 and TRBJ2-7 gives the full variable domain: GAGVSQSPRYKVTKRGQDVALRCDPISGHVSLYWYRQALGQGPEFLTYFNYEAQQDKSGLPNDRFSAERPEGSISTLTIQRTEQRDSAMYRCASAAGASYEQYFGPGTRLTVT.

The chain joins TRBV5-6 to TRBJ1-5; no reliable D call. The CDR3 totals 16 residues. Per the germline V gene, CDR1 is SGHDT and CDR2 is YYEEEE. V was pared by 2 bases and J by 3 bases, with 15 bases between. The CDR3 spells CASSFPTTRINQPQHF. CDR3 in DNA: TGTGCCAGCAGCTTCCCGACTACACGGATCAATCAGCCCCAGCATTTT.

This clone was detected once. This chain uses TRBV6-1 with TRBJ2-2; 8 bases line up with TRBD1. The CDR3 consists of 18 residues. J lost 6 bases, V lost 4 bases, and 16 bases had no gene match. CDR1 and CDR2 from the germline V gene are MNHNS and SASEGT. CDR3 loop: CASSAPNPDRGGSGELFF. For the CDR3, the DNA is TGTGCCAGCAGTGCCCCCAACCCCGACAGGGGAGGATCCGGGGAGCTGTTTTTT.

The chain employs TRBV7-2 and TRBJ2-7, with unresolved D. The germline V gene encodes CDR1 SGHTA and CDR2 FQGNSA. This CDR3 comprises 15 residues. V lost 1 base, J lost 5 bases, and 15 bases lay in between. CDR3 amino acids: CASSLDGRNADEQYF. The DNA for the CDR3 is TGTGCCAGCAGCTTAGACGGCAGGAACGCCGACGAGCAGTACTTC.

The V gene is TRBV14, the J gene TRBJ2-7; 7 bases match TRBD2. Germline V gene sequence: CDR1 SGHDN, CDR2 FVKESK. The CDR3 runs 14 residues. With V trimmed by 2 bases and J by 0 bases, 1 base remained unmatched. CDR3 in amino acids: CASSQLAASYEQYF. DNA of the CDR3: TGTGCCAGCAGCCAACTAGCGGCCTCCTACGAGCAGTACTTC.

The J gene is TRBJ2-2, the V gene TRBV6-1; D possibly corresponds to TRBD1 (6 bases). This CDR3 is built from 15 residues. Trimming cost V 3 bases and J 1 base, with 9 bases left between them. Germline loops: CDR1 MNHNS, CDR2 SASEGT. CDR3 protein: CASSEPDRNTGELFF. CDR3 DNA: TGTGCCAGCAGTGAGCCGGACAGGAACACCGGGGAGCTGTTTTTT.

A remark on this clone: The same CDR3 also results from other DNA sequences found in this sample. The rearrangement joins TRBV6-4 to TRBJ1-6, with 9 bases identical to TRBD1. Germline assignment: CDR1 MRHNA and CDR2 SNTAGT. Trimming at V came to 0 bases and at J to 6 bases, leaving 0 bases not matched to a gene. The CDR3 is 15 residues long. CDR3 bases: TGTGCCAGCAGTGACTCGACAGGGGGTAATTCACCCCTCCACTTT. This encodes CASSDSTGGNSPLHF.

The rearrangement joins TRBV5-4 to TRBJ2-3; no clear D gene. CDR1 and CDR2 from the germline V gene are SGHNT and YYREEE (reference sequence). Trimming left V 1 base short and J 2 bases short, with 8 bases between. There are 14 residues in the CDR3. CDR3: CASSLWAYTDTQYF. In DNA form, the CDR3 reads TGTGCCAGCAGCTTGTGGGCCTACACAGATACGCAGTATTTT.

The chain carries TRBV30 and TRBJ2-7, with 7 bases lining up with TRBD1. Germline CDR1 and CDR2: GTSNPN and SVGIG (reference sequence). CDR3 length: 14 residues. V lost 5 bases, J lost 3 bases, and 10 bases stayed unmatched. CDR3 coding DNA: TGTGCCTGGGGACCGGGACAGATTTACTACGAGCAGTACTTC. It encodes CAWGPGQIYYEQYF.

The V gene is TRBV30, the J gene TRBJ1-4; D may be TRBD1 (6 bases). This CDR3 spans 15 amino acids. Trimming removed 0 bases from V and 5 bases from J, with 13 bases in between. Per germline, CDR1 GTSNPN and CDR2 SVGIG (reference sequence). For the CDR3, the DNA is TGTGCCTGGAGTGTATGGGGGCGGGCAAATGAAAAACTGTTTTTT. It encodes CAWSVWGRANEKLFF.

The CDR3 DNA follows: TGTGCCAGCAGTTACGCAGGGGCGACAAGCAATCAGCCCCAGCATTTT. Amino acids: CASSYAGATSNQPQHF. The chain uses TRBV6-6 and TRBJ1-5; D may be TRBD1 (6 bases). Per the germline V gene, CDR1 is MNHNY and CDR2 is SVGAGI (reference sequence). V lost 2 bases and J 1 base, leaving 12 bases between the germline ends. The CDR3 is made up of 16 amino acids.

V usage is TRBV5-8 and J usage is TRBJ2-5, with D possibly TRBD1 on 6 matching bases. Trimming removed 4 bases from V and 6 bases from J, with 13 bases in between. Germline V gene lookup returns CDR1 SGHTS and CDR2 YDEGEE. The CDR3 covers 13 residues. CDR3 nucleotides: TGTGCCAGCAGCCGAACAGGGATCAAGACCCAGTACTTC. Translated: CASSRTGIKTQYF.

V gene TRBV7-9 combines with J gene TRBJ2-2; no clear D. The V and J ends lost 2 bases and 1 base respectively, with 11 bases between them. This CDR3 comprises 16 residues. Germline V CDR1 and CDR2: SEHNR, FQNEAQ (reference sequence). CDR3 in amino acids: CASSLFSGGNTGELFF. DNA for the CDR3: TGTGCCAGCAGCTTATTTTCTGGCGGGAACACCGGGGAGCTGTTTTTT.

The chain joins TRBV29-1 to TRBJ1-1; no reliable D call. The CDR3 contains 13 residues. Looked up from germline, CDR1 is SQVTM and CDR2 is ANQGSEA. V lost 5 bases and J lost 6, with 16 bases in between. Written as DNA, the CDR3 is TGCAGCGTTCCAAAGAGGGTGAGTTCTGAAGCTTTCTTT. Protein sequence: CSVPKRVSSEAFF. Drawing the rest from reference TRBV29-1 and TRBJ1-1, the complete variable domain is SAVISQKPSRDICQRGTSLTIQCQVDSQVTMMFWYRQQPGQSLTLIATANQGSEATYESGFVIDKFPISRPNLTFSTLTVSNMSPEDSSIYLCSVPKRVSSEAFFGQGTRLTVV.

The CDR3 sequence is CASSPQGAFFSPLHF. CDR3 DNA: TGTGCCAGCAGTCCCCAGGGGGCCTTTTTCTCACCCCTCCACTTT. The gene calls are TRBV6-5 and TRBJ1-6, with 8 bases fitting TRBD1. The V gene end was trimmed by 5 bases and the J gene end by 10 bases; junction bases not matched to a gene: 10. The CDR3 totals 15 residues. The germline V gene has CDR1 MNHEY and CDR2 SVGAGI.

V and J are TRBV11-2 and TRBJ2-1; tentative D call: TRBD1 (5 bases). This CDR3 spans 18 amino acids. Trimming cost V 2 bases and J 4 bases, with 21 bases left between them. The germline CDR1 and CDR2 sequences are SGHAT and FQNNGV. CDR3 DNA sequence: TGTGCCAGCAGCTTAATCAAGGGGCGACGTCAAACGTACAATGAGCAGTTCTTC. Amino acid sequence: CASSLIKGRRQTYNEQFF. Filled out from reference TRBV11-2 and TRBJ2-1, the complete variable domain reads EAGVAQSPRYKIIEKRQSVAFWCNPISGHATLYWYQQILGQGPKLLIQFQNNGVVDDSQLPKDRFSAERLKGVDSTLKIQPAKLEDSAVYLCASSLIKGRRQTYNEQFFGPGTRLTVL.

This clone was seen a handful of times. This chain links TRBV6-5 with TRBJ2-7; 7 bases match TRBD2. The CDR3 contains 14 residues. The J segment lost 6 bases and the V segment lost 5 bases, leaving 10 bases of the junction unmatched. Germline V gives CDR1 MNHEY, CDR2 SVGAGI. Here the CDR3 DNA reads TGTGCCAGCAGTGAGGCGGGAGAATTCAGCGAGCAGTACTTC. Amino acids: CASSEAGEFSEQYF.

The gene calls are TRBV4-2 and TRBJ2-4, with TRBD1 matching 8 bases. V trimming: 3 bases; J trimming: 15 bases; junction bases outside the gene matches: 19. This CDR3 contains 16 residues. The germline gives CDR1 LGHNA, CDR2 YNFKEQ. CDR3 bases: TGTGCCAGCAGCCACGAGCAGGGACAGGCAACTTCATATCGGTACTTC. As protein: CASSHEQGQATSYRYF.

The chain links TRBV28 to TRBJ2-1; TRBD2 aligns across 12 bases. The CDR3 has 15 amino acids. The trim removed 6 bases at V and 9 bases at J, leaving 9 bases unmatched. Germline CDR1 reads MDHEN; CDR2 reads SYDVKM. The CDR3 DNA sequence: TGTGCCAGCAGATCGCCGGGACTAGCGGGCCTTGAGCAGTTCTTC. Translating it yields CASRSPGLAGLEQFF.

CDR3 sequence reads: CASSLLSGSYNEQFF. CDR3 DNA: TGTGCCAGCAGCTTGTTATCCGGCTCCTACAATGAGCAGTTCTTC. This chain joins TRBV5-8 and TRBJ2-1; D remains unclear. The CDR3 totals 15 residues. Germline lookup yields CDR1 SGHTS and CDR2 YDEGEE. Trimming shortened V by 1 base and J by 0 bases, and 8 bases separated the two germline ends.

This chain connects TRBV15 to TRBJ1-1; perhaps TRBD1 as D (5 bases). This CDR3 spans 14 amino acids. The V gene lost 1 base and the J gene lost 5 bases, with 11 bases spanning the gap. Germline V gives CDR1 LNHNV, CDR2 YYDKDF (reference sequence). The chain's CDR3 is CATSRAGVGTEAFF. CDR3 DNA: TGTGCCACCAGCAGAGCGGGGGTGGGGACTGAAGCTTTCTTT.